The 3 T cell receptor beta chains listed next were all sequenced from one sample in a study of graft-versus-host responses after intestinal transplantation. The antigens for these receptors are not known. Using immunoSEQ multiplex PCR, the repertoire was profiled, and TCRdb retains in-frame clones only, with some absent. This table holds approximately 90,000 clones, around 84% found once. The sample in question was unstimulated CD4+ T cells sorted from spleen or lymph node cells, obtained before intestinal transplant. These receptor sequences come from a human donor who received an intestinal transplant.

The chain joins TRBV28 to TRBJ2-5; D perhaps matches TRBD1 (7 bases). Germline CDR1 is MDHEN and CDR2 is SYDVKM. This CDR3 contains 15 residues. Trimming stripped 10 bases from V and 2 bases from J, with 20 bases between. In nucleotides, the CDR3 is TGTGCCATCTCTGGAGGGGGCGCCTCTCAAGAGACCCAGTACTTC. It specifies CAISGGGASQETQYF.

J is TRBJ2-7 and V is TRBV7-9; 9 bases agree with TRBD2. The CDR3 spans 18 residues. V trimming: 2 bases; J trimming: 0 bases; junction bases outside the gene matches: 11. Germline V CDR1 and CDR2: SEHNR, FQNEAQ (reference sequence). CDR3 sequence reads: CASSLLGVAGVGSYEQYF. Written as DNA, the CDR3 is TGTGCCAGCAGCTTACTAGGGGTAGCGGGAGTAGGCTCCTACGAGCAGTACTTC.

The V call is TRBV29-1, the J call TRBJ1-3; perhaps TRBD1 as D (5 bases). V was pared by 2 bases and J by 5 bases, with 16 bases between. This CDR3 spans 15 amino acids. Germline CDR1 reads SQVTM; CDR2 reads ANQGSEA. CDR3 region: CSVEPGLHKRNTIYF. CDR3 in DNA: TGCAGCGTTGAACCGGGACTACACAAAAGAAACACCATATATTTT.